This T cell receptor (beta chain) was captured by sequencing in a study of shared clonotypes between healthy human individuals. Study-level background: With ages of 18 to 49, the donors were two women and three men.

The naive CD8 fraction comprised CD45RO-negative cells positively selected for CCR7 and excluded terminally differentiated effector memory CD45RA+ cells. Donors, without exception, were Caucasian adults residing in Nashville, Tennessee. Broader study findings: With few donors, the genetic and exposure-history diversity represented was limited.

Concerning this clone: Its antigen is still unknown. Other DNA sequences in the sample encode the same CDR3.

The CDR3 length is 14 residues. Germline CDR1 is MNHEY and CDR2 is SVGAGI. The V and J ends lost 0 bases and 4 bases respectively, with 9 bases between them. The assay was immunoSEQ multiplex PCR, and TCRdb's table has in-frame clones only and misses some. Of around 2,100,000 clones in the sample, roughly 94% were seen once. The sequenced sample consisted of naive CD8+ T cells sorted from blood. The origin of this receptor is a man aged 18 to 35 in good health. J is TRBJ1-1 and V is TRBV6-5; no definite D call. CDR3 residues: CASSYSEGSTEAFF. The CDR3 nucleotides are TGTGCCAGCAGTTACTCAGAGGGTAGCACTGAAGCTTTCTTT.